The entry that follows covers one TCR beta chain sequence. Its cognate antigen is unknown. The sample belongs to a study of T cell responses to AZD1222 COVID-19 vaccine. Study outcomes and limitations: Seropositive at baseline were only six AZD1222 recipients. Donors were mostly white British, more females; clonal diversity possibly underestimated.

CDR3 size: 16 residues. The germline gives CDR1 LNHDA, CDR2 SQIVND (reference sequence). V was pared by 6 bases and J by 2 bases, with 19 bases between. Method: immunoSEQ multiplex PCR; TCRdb's copy keeps in-frame clones and lacks some. This sample carries approximately 70,000 clones, about nine tenths of them seen once, and the ten largest clones take 2.5%. The chain is built from TRBV19 and TRBJ1-2, with D perhaps TRBD1 (5 bases). The sample consisted of peripheral blood, taken on day 0 of AZD1222 vaccination. This receptor was identified in an adult in good health. Here the CDR3 DNA reads TGTGCCAGTAGCCCGGGTCAGGGAAGTTTAAACTATGGCTACACCTTC. Amino acid sequence: CASSPGQGSLNYGYTF.